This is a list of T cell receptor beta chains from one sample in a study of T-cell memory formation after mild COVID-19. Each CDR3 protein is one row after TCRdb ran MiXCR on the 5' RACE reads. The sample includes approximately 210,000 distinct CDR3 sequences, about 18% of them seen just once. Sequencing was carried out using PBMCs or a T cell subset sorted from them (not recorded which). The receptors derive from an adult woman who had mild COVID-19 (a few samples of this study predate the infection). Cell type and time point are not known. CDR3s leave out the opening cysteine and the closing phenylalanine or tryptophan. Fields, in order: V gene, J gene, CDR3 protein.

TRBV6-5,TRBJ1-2,ASSYSMQGRDGYT
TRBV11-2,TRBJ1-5,ASSVGPDRNQPQH
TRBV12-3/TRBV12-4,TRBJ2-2,ASSLGLRGGRNTGELF
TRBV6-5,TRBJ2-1,ASSLGLNNEQF
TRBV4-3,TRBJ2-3,ASSSWPADTQY
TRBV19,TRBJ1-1,ASKGRAGNTEAF
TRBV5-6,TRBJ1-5,ASSPPSGVGNQPQH
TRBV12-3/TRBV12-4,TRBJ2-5,ASSRTGAQETQY
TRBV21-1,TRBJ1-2,ASSPQDRVVYGYT
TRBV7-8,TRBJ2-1,ASSLVSKQVVNEQF
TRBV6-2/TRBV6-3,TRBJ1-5,ASSRTGRPTVQH
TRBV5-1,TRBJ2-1,ASSSGPASYNEQF
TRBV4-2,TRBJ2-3,ASSQGLASTDTQY
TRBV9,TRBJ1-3,ASSVGQGVFSGNTIY
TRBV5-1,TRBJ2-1,ASSLIQAYNEQF
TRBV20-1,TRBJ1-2,SARDPAGGSYGYT
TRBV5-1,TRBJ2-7,ASSAGQNYEQY
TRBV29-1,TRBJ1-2,SVLPWEGLGGYT
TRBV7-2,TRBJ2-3,ASRGADTQY
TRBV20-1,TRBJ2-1,SARGVAKRGGYNEQF
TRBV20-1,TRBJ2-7,SARDSGTGYEQY
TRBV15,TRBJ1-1,ATSRVADNTEAF
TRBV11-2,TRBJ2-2,ASSLEYSTGELF
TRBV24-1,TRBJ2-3,ATSDTRTSGLVGTQY
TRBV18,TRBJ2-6,ASSALGTGNPSGANVLT
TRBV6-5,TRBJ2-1,ASRYHRASEQF
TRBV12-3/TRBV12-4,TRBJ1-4,ASFSPLQNEKLF
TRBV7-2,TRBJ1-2,ASSLGGNYGYT
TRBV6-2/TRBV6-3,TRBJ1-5,ASSFQGRSTPQH
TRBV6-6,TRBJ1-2,ASRESTGPRPFNGYT
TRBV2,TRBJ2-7,ASSYIAGSGDEQY
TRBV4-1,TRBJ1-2,ASSQTGQGVNGYT
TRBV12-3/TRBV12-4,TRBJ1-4,ASSLSATNEKLF
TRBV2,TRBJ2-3,ASSEVGPRGTDTQY
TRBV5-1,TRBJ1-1,ASSLEVGRLNTEAF
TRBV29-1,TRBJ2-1,SVEDPVGRGNEQF
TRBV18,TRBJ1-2,ASSPGRQLYGYT
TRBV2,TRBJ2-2,ASKNSAGELF
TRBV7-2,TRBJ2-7,ASSSQPRESYEQY
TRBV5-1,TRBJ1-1,ASSPGAGTEAF
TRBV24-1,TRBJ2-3,ATSSTDTQY
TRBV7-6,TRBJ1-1,ASSLEGGAGGAF
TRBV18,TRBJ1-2,ASSPQRQGENGYT
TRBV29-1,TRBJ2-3,SVVWGAFSTDTQY
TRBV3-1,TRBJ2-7,ASSQGTAMYEQY